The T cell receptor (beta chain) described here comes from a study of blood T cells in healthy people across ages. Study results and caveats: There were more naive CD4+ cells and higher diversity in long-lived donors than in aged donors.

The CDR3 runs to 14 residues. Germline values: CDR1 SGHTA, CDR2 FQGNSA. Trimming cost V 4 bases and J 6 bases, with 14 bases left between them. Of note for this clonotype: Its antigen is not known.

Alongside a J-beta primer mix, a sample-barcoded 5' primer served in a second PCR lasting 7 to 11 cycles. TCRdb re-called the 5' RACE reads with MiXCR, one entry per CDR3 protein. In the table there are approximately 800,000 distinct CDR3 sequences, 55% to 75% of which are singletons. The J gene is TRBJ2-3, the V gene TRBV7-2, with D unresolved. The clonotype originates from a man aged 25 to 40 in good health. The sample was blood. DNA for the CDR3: TGTGCCAGCAGCTACAGACTGAATTCCGATACGCAGTATTTT. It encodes CASSYRLNSDTQYF. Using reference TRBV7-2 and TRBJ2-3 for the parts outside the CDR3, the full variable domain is GAGVSQSPSNKVTEKGKDVELRCDPISGHTALYWYRQSLGQGLEFLIYFQGNSAPDKSGLPSDRFSAERTGGSVSTLTIQRTQQEDSAVYLCASSYRLNSDTQYFGPGTRLTVL.